Following are 8 T cell receptor beta chains from one sample sequenced in a study of T-cell memory formation after mild COVID-19. TCRdb re-analysed the 5' RACE reads in MiXCR, keeping a single row per CDR3 protein. The sample carries 350,000 to 450,000 distinct CDR3 sequences, 20% to 25% recorded once. Source material: PBMCs or a T cell subset sorted from them (not recorded which). These receptors originate from an adult woman who had mild COVID-19 (a few samples of this study predate the infection). Cell type and time point are not known.

This clonotype was seen only a few times. This chain uses TRBV6-5 with TRBJ2-5; weak D call: TRBD1 (7 bases). The CDR3 extends over 16 amino acids. Deletions cut 4 bases from V and 2 bases from J, with 17 bases between. The germline gives CDR1 MNHEY, CDR2 SVGAGI. In DNA form, the CDR3 reads TGTGCCAGCAGTTTATACGGGGGACAGAATCAAGAGACCCAGTACTTC. This encodes CASSLYGGQNQETQYF.

This clonotype was picked up many times. V is TRBV5-1 and J is TRBJ2-7, with 8 bases that match TRBD2. Germline trimming cut 4 bases from V and 7 bases from J; bases unmatched to any gene: 7. CDR1 and CDR2 from the germline V gene are SGHRS and YFSETQ. CDR3 length: 13 residues. In nucleotides, the CDR3 is TGCGCCAGCAGCGGGGGACTAGTTGAGGAGCAGTACTTC. It specifies CASSGGLVEEQYF.

This sequence joins TRBV7-2 and TRBJ2-5; no clear D gene. Germline CDR1 reads SGHTA; CDR2 reads FQGNSA. This CDR3 has 14 amino acids. V lost 3 bases to trimming and J lost 1 base, with 9 bases between them. In DNA form, the CDR3 reads TGTGCCAGCAGCTTTAGTCGGATCCAAGAGACCCAGTACTTC. Protein sequence: CASSFSRIQETQYF.

V gene TRBV7-8 combines with J gene TRBJ1-1; weak D call: TRBD1 (5 bases). The CDR3 totals 16 residues. Germline CDR1 reads SGHVS; CDR2 reads FQNEAQ. V shed 5 bases and J shed 4 bases, with 20 bases lying between them. CDR3 region: CASSPRGAGESTEAFF. Written as DNA, the CDR3 is TGTGCCAGCAGCCCCCGAGGGGCGGGGGAGTCCACTGAAGCTTTCTTT.

This clonotype was seen just once. V usage is TRBV18 and J usage is TRBJ1-5, with a possible D match to TRBD1 (6 bases). The germline gives CDR1 KGHSH, CDR2 LQKENI. The CDR3 length is 16 residues. Trimming took off 0 bases at V and 7 bases at J, with 16 bases between the two ends. Written as DNA, the CDR3 is TGTGCCAGCTCACCACCGTGGTTAGGGGGGAGGCAGCCCCAGCATTTT. Translating it yields CASSPPWLGGRQPQHF.

J is TRBJ1-6 and V is TRBV19; D unclear. The germline V gene has CDR1 LNHDA and CDR2 SQIVND (reference sequence). Trimming took off 3 bases at V and 7 bases at J, with 4 bases between the two ends. The CDR3 has 12 amino acids. The CDR3 sequence is CASSMANSPLHF. DNA of the CDR3: TGTGCCAGTAGTATGGCCAATTCACCCCTCCACTTT. The full variable domain, completed using reference TRBV19 and TRBJ1-6, is DGGITQSPKYLFRKEGQNVTLSCEQNLNHDAMYWYRQDPGQGLRLIYYSQIVNDFQKGDIAEGYSVSREKKESFPLTVTSAQKNPTAFYLCASSMANSPLHFGNGTRLTVT.

The chain uses TRBV6-2 or TRBV6-3 and TRBJ1-1; a weak D match, TRBD1 (5 bases). With 7 bases removed from V and 5 bases from J, the gap between germline ends came to 17 bases. CDR1 MNHEY and CDR2 SVGEGT come from the germline V gene. The CDR3 spans 14 residues. The CDR3 sequence: CASTPLSGGTEAFF. CDR3 bases: TGTGCCAGCACCCCATTATCGGGGGGGACTGAAGCTTTCTTT.

This clonotype was found a few times. The chain couples TRBV13 to TRBJ2-2; 11 bases are shared with TRBD2. Germline loops: CDR1 PRHDT, CDR2 FYEKMQ (reference sequence). J gave up 2 bases and V 5 bases, and 16 bases lay outside the gene matches. This CDR3 is built from 20 residues. CDR3 residues: CASSSPGTSGAWVNTGELFF. CDR3 DNA: TGTGCCAGCAGCAGCCCCGGGACTAGCGGAGCATGGGTTAACACCGGGGAGCTGTTTTTT.